This T cell receptor (beta chain) was sequenced for a study of blood T cell repertoires in COVID-19. About the study: T cells, B-cell-depleted T cells, or PBMCs provided the cDNA or gDNA that served as material.

Participant-given clinical history determined each cohort assignment. Per the authors' pipeline: Using reference gene primer amplification, nucleated cell counts were estimated. Assay used: immunoSEQ multiplex PCR; TCRdb lists only in-frame clones, some missing. That table furnishes V, J and clone size, whereas the DNA furnished D and trimming. The data contain 350,000 to 400,000 clones, roughly 92% of them singletons. Sequencing was performed on PBMCs or T cells enriched from blood (not recorded which). This TCR derives from a woman aged 35 to 49 who had been exposed to COVID-19.

In DNA, the CDR3 is TGCAGCGTTGAAGAAAGAACAGGGGTTCGGCCCGGGGAGCTGTTTTTT. It specifies CSVEERTGVRPGELFF. The chain recombines TRBV29-1 with TRBJ2-2; 7 nucleotides match TRBD1. This CDR3 has 16 residues. Trimming removed 0 bases from V and 6 bases from J; junction bases left unmatched: 10. CDR1 is SQVTM, CDR2 ANQGSEA, per germline.